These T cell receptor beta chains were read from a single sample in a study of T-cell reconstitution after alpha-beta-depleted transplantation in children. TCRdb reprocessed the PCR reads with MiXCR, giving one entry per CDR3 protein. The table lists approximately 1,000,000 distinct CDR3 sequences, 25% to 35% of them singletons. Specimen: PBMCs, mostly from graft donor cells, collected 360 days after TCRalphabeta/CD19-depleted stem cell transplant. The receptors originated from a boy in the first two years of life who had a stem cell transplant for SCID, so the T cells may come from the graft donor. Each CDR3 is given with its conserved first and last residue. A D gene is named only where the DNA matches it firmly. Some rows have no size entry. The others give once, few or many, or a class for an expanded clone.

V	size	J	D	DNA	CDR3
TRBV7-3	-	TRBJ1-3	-	TGTGCCAGCAGCCACGGGCCTGGAAACACCATATATTTT	CASSHGPGNTIYF
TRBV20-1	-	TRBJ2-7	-	TGCAGTGCTAGAGAGGGACCCTTCCCCCTCTCCTACGAGCAGTACTTC	CSAREGPFPLSYEQYF
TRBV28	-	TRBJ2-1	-	TGTGCCAGCAGTTCCTGGCCAGAGCAGTTCTTC	CASSSWPEQFF
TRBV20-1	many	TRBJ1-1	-	TGCAGTGCTAGATCGGGGGGGCCGAACACTGAAGCTTTCTTT	CSARSGGPNTEAFF
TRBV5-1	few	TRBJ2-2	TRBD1	TGCGCCACCCAGGACAGGGGAGACACCGGGGAGCTGTTTTTT	CATQDRGDTGELFF
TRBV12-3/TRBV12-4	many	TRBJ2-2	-	TGTGCCAGCAGTTTCTCGAACACCGGGGAGCTGTTTTTT	CASSFSNTGELFF
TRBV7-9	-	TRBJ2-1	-	TGTGCCAGCAGCTTAGCGAAGGGGTTACCACACAATGAGCAGTTCTTC	CASSLAKGLPHNEQFF
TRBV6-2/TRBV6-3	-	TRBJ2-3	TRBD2	TGTGCCAGTTTGACACCCGGGACTAGCGGGGGGGCCACAGATACGCAGTATTTT	CASLTPGTSGGATDTQYF
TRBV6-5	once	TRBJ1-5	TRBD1	TGTGCCAGCAGTTCCCGTAATTCCGGGACAGGAGAACGTCCCCAGCATTTT	CASSSRNSGTGERPQHF
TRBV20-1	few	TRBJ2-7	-	TGCAGTGCTCTCCGACAGGCCCAACTCTACGAGCAGTACTTC	CSALRQAQLYEQYF
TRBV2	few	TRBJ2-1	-	TGTGCCAGCAGTGAAGTTCGTCTGCACAATGAGCAGTTCTTC	CASSEVRLHNEQFF
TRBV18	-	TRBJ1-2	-	TGTGCCAGCTCACCAGGGTCGGTGGCGCTGAGCCGCTATGGCTACACCTTC	CASSPGSVALSRYGYTF
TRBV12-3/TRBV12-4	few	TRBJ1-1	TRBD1	TGTGCCAGCAGTCTGTCCGGGGGACAGGGCACTGAAGCTTTCTTT	CASSLSGGQGTEAFF
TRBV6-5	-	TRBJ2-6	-	TGTGCCAGCAGTTACTGGGGCTCTGGGGCCAACGTCCTGACTTTC	CASSYWGSGANVLTF
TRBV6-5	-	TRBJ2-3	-	TGTGCCAGCAGTTACGTGACATCCACAGATACGCAGTATTTT	CASSYVTSTDTQYF